Shown below are 23 T cell receptor beta chains from a single sample sequenced in a study of blood T cell repertoires in COVID-19. TCRdb's copy holds only in-frame clones and misses some; the assay was immunoSEQ multiplex PCR. Of about 120,000 clones in the sample, roughly nine tenths were seen once. The sequenced sample was peripheral blood. The receptors were gathered from a man in his 60s with COVID-19, enrolled during active disease.

The V and J genes are TRBV27 and TRBJ2-1, with 10 bases matching TRBD1. The germline V gene has CDR1 MNHEY and CDR2 SMNVEV (reference sequence). The J segment lost 10 bases and the V segment lost 6 bases, leaving 6 bases of the junction unmatched. There are 13 residues in the CDR3. The CDR3 nucleotides read TGTGCCAGCAGACTAACGACAGGGGGCGAGCAGTTCTTC. Its translation is CASRLTTGGEQFF.

The CDR3 bases are TGTGCCAGCAGCTTAGCAGGCGAGCAGTTCTTC. Protein product: CASSLAGEQFF. The V gene is TRBV11-2, the J gene TRBJ2-1; D call uncertain. Looked up from germline, CDR1 is SGHAT and CDR2 is FQNNGV. The CDR3 length is 11 residues. Trimming took off 1 base at V and 10 bases at J, with 5 bases between the two ends.

About this clone: The sample contains more than one DNA sequence encoding this CDR3. The chain uses TRBV3-1 (or the pseudogene TRBV3-2) and TRBJ2-2; D may be TRBD1 (6 bases). There are 13 residues in the CDR3. V was pared by 4 bases and J by 4 bases, with 7 bases between. Germline V lookup: CDR1 LGHDT, CDR2 YNNKEL (reference sequence). The CDR3 protein is CASSPQGTGELFF. In nucleotides, the CDR3 is TGTGCCAGCAGCCCACAGGGCACCGGGGAGCTGTTTTTT.

V usage is TRBV19 and J usage is TRBJ1-2; D remains ambiguous. There are 14 residues in the CDR3. Germline CDR1 is LNHDA and CDR2 is SQIVND (reference sequence). The V and J ends lost 5 bases and 4 bases respectively, with 14 bases between them. In DNA, the CDR3 is TGTGCCAGTAGTGGGAGCTTCCCTCGCTATGGCTACACCTTC. This translates into CASSGSFPRYGYTF.

The CDR3 is CASSVETVGDSPLHF. CDR3 bases: TGTGCCAGCAGCGTAGAGACAGTTGGGGATTCACCCCTCCACTTT. This chain uses TRBV9 with TRBJ1-6, with D tentatively TRBD1 (5 bases). Looked up from germline, CDR1 is SGDLS and CDR2 is YYNGEE. The ends were cut back, 0 bases at V and 8 bases at J, with 12 bases in the middle. The CDR3 spans 15 residues.

The rearrangement joins TRBV28 to TRBJ1-1; no clear D. The V end lost 6 bases, the J end lost 1 base, and 12 bases lay between the germline ends. CDR3 length equals 14 residues. Germline V lookup: CDR1 MDHEN, CDR2 SYDVKM. The chain's CDR3 is CASSSVAGNTEAFF. In DNA, the CDR3 is TGTGCCAGCAGCTCCGTGGCAGGGAACACTGAAGCTTTCTTT.

V usage is TRBV12-3 or TRBV12-4 and J usage is TRBJ2-1; 8 nucleotides agree with TRBD2. V lost 7 bases, J lost 15 bases, and 11 bases stayed unmatched. The CDR3 has 12 residues. The DNA of the CDR3 is TGTGCCAGCATGACACTAGCGGTACGTCGGTTCTTC. Its protein is CASMTLAVRRFF.

This chain links TRBV6-1 with TRBJ2-3; a weak D match, TRBD2 (5 bases). This CDR3 has 14 residues. The germline gives CDR1 MNHNS, CDR2 SASEGT. The V gene lost 1 base and the J gene lost 3 bases, with 8 bases spanning the gap. The CDR3 sequence: CASSEGPGTDTQYF. Written as DNA, the CDR3 is TGTGCCAGCAGTGAAGGGCCGGGGACAGATACGCAGTATTTT.

The chain is built from TRBV19 and TRBJ2-2; TRBD2 agrees at 8 bases. V lost 5 bases to trimming and J lost 6 bases; unmatched junction nucleotides: 8. The germline V gene has CDR1 LNHDA and CDR2 SQIVND (reference sequence). The CDR3 is made up of 15 amino acids. For the CDR3, the DNA is TGTGCCAGTAGTCCCAGCGGGAGTTATGCCGGGGAGCTGTTTTTT. Translated: CASSPSGSYAGELFF.

This clone came up once. V usage is TRBV3-1 (or the pseudogene TRBV3-2) and J usage is TRBJ1-1; the D is unclear. Germline V CDR1 and CDR2: LGHDT, YNNKEL (reference sequence). The CDR3 is 15 amino acids. Trimming took off 4 bases at V and 5 bases at J, with 17 bases between the two ends. This CDR3 is CASSLSGGRRTEAFF. CDR3 bases: TGTGCCAGCAGCCTCTCAGGAGGGAGGAGAACTGAAGCTTTCTTT.

The chain couples TRBV11-3 to TRBJ1-4, with a tentative D call TRBD1 (6 bases). Trimming removed 3 bases at V and 8 bases at J, with 10 bases between. The CDR3 consists of 13 residues. CDR1 is SGHNT and CDR2 is YENEEA in the germline V gene. The DNA for the CDR3 is TGTGCCAGCAGCTTCTTTCAGGGGGAAAAACTGTTTTTT. Its translation: CASSFFQGEKLFF.

This rearrangement joins TRBV9 to TRBJ1-2, with 9 bases fitting TRBD1. CDR3 length: 16 residues. Germline V gene sequence: CDR1 SGDLS, CDR2 YYNGEE. The V segment lost 0 bases and the J segment 6 bases; nucleotides outside the gene matches: 9. The chain's CDR3 is CASSVARGDRVDGYTF. Here the CDR3 DNA reads TGTGCCAGCAGCGTAGCTCGAGGGGACAGGGTGGATGGCTACACCTTC.

The chain has TRBV5-1 and TRBJ2-2, with a weak D call TRBD1 (5 bases). The CDR3 is 14 residues long. Germline-derived CDR1 and CDR2 are SGHRS and YFSETQ. Trimming took off 1 base at V and 5 bases at J, with 9 bases between the two ends. The CDR3 here is CASSLSTGTGELFF. CDR3 DNA sequence: TGCGCCAGCAGCTTGTCTACAGGAACCGGGGAGCTGTTTTTT. The full variable domain, rest sourced from reference TRBV5-1 and TRBJ2-2, is KAGVTQTPRYLIKTRGQQVTLSCSPISGHRSVSWYQQTPGQGLQFLFEYFSETQRNKGNFPGRFSGRQFSNSRSEMNVSTLELGDSALYLCASSLSTGTGELFFGEGSRLTVL.

This chain uses TRBV10-1 with TRBJ1-3; D unresolved. Per germline, CDR1 WNHNN and CDR2 SYGVQD (reference sequence). This CDR3 contains 14 residues. Trimming stripped 5 bases from V and 0 bases from J, with 8 bases between. The CDR3 is CASSRGSSGNTIYF. The CDR3 region has the DNA TGCGCCAGCAGTCGCGGGAGCTCTGGAAACACCATATATTTT.

The chain recombines TRBV18 with TRBJ2-3; 9 nucleotides match TRBD2. The V segment lost 1 base and the J segment 6 bases; nucleotides outside the gene matches: 8. There are 16 residues in the CDR3. Germline values: CDR1 KGHSH, CDR2 LQKENI. CDR3 nucleotides: TGTGCCAGCTCACCACGGGGGGGACTAGCAAGGGATACGCAGTATTTT. Protein sequence: CASSPRGGLARDTQYF. Combining the CDR3 with reference TRBV18 and TRBJ2-3 gives the whole variable domain NAGVMQNPRHLVRRRGQEARLRCSPMKGHSHVYWYRQLPEEGLKFMVYLQKENIIDESGMPKERFSAEFPKEGPSILRIQQVVRGDSAAYFCASSPRGGLARDTQYFGPGTRLTVL.

J is TRBJ2-1 and V is TRBV7-3, with D tentatively TRBD1 (6 bases). Germline V gene lookup returns CDR1 SGHTA and CDR2 FQGTGA. The CDR3 covers 13 residues. V dropped 5 bases and J dropped 8 bases, with 13 bases sitting between them. The CDR3 sequence is CASSPSGVDEQFF. The CDR3 coding sequence is TGTGCCAGCAGCCCCTCAGGGGTCGATGAGCAGTTCTTC.

The CDR3 coding sequence is TGTGCCAGCAGCTCGACAGTAGCCAAAAACATTCAGTACTTC. This gives the protein CASSSTVAKNIQYF. The J gene is TRBJ2-4, the V gene TRBV9; D is possibly TRBD1 (5 bases). Per the germline V gene, CDR1 is SGDLS and CDR2 is YYNGEE. V lost 4 bases and J lost 0, with 8 bases in between. This CDR3 contains 14 residues.

V and J are TRBV6-6 and TRBJ2-3; D may correspond to TRBD1 or TRBD2 (5 bases each). V lost 6 bases and J lost 0, with 16 bases in between. CDR1 and CDR2 from the germline V gene are MNHNY and SVGAGI (reference sequence). The CDR3 is made up of 16 amino acids. This CDR3 is CASSYGAHSSTDTQYF. CDR3 bases: TGTGCCAGCAGCTACGGGGCGCACTCTAGCACAGATACGCAGTATTTT.

This clone came up once. This sequence joins TRBV5-4 and TRBJ1-3; 7 bases map to TRBD1. CDR1 SGHNT and CDR2 YYREEE come from the germline V gene (reference sequence). This CDR3 spans 14 amino acids. Losses at the gene ends were 5 bases for V and 2 bases for J; bases not matched to a gene: 4. CDR3 nucleotide sequence: TGTGCCAGCAGACCTGGGACAGCTGGAAACACCATATATTTT. This encodes CASRPGTAGNTIYF.

The J gene is TRBJ1-6, the V gene TRBV7-9, with D perhaps matching TRBD1 (5 bases). The CDR3 totals 13 residues. Germline lookup yields CDR1 SEHNR and CDR2 FQNEAQ (reference sequence). V was clipped by 5 bases and J by 5 bases, with 7 bases between them. CDR3 bases: TGTGCCAGCAGCAAGGGGCATAATTCACCCCTCCACTTT. It encodes CASSKGHNSPLHF.

The chain is built from TRBV29-1 and TRBJ1-1, with a weak D call TRBD1 (5 bases). Germline V CDR1 and CDR2: SQVTM, ANQGSEA. The CDR3 contains 15 residues. V was pared by 0 bases and J by 1 base, with 12 bases between. CDR3 in DNA: TGCAGCGTTGAAGAACCGGGACTCGCGAACACTGAAGCTTTCTTT. Translated: CSVEEPGLANTEAFF. The full variable domain, completed using reference TRBV29-1 and TRBJ1-1, is SAVISQKPSRDICQRGTSLTIQCQVDSQVTMMFWYRQQPGQSLTLIATANQGSEATYESGFVIDKFPISRPNLTFSTLTVSNMSPEDSSIYLCSVEEPGLANTEAFFGQGTRLTVV.

The rearrangement uses TRBV7-9 and TRBJ1-4; no firm D call. Trimming pared 5 bases from V and 5 bases from J, leaving 18 bases between. In germline, CDR1 is SEHNR, CDR2 FQNEAQ (reference sequence). The CDR3 consists of 16 residues. The DNA for the CDR3 is TGTGCCAGCAGCCGAACGGGAGCGGGTTCAAATGAAAAACTGTTTTTT. Its translation is CASSRTGAGSNEKLFF. Supplemented by reference TRBV7-9 and TRBJ1-4, the full variable domain reads DTGVSQNPRHKITKRGQNVTFRCDPISEHNRLYWYRQTLGQGPEFLTYFQNEAQLEKSRLLSDRFSAERPKGSFSTLEIQRTEQGDSAMYLCASSRTGAGSNEKLFFGSGTQLSVL.

The chain couples TRBV4-1 to TRBJ2-6, with D hard to call. CDR1 is MGHRA and CDR2 is YSYEKL in the germline V gene. V was cut by 0 bases and J by 4 bases, with 13 bases left in between. This CDR3 is 17 amino acids long. DNA of the CDR3: TGCGCCAGCAGCCAAGAACCCGCACCCGGGGGGGCCAACGTCCTGACTTTC. This gives the protein CASSQEPAPGGANVLTF.